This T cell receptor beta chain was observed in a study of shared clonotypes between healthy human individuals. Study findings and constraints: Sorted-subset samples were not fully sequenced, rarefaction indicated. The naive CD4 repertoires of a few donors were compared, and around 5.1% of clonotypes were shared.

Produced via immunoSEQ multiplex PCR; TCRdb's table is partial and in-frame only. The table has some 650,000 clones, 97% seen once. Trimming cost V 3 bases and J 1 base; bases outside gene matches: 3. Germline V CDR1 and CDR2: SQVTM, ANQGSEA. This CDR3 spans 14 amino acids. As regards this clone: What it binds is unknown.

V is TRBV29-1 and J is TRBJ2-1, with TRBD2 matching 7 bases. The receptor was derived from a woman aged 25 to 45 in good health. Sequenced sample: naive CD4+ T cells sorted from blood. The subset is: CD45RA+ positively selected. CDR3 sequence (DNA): TGCAGCGTTGACCAGCGGGGTTCCTACAATGAGCAGTTCTTC. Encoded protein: CSVDQRGSYNEQFF.